The clone carrying this T cell receptor (beta chain) showed up just once. This sample was included in a study of shared clonotypes between healthy human individuals. Trimming took 7 bases from V and 5 from J, leaving 11 bases between them. The CDR3 runs to 12 residues. CDR1 and CDR2 (germline): LNHDA, SQIVND (reference sequence). Per the authors' pipeline: ImmunoSEQ output held junction-only sequences without quality scores, so filtering differed. The protocol was immunoSEQ multiplex PCR, while the TCRdb copy is restricted to in-frame clones and leaves out a portion. V and J calls and clone size follow that table, whereas D and trimming were derived from the DNA. The sample lists 2 million to 2.5 million clones, 92% occurring once.

Sequencing used naive CD4+ T cells from PBMCs. Indicated subset: CD45RA+ positively selected. This clonotype originated in a man younger than 35 in good health. Some clones in this sample may be carry-over from other donors' samples. The rearrangement links TRBV19 to TRBJ1-2; D gene ambiguous. The CDR3: CASISMGYGYTF. Here the CDR3 DNA reads TGTGCCAGTATCTCCATGGGATATGGCTACACCTTC.